One sample yielded the 8 T cell receptor beta chains listed below, sequenced in a study of blood T cells in healthy people across ages. A second PCR, run for about 7 to 12 cycles, used a sample-barcoded 5' primer plus a J-beta primer mix. TCRdb called the 5' RACE reads again in MiXCR, with one record for every CDR3 protein. The sample has approximately 1.5 million distinct CDR3 sequences, 30% to 35% seen once. The sample was blood. The source of these receptors is a woman aged 25 to 39 in good health.

The CDR3 loop is CASSPTGRLQETQYF. CDR3 bases: TGTGCCAGCAGCCCTACAGGGAGACTCCAAGAGACCCAGTACTTC. This chain connects TRBV7-7 to TRBJ2-5; the D gene is possibly TRBD1 (6 bases). Trimming removed 5 bases from V and 1 base from J, with 14 bases in between. The CDR3 runs to 15 residues. The germline gives CDR1 SSHAT, CDR2 FNYEAQ (reference sequence).

J is TRBJ2-4 and V is TRBV4-1; D gene uncertain. The end of the DNA fits TRBJ2-7 better, so the J call may be wrong. The CDR3 is 15 amino acids. Germline CDR1 is MGHRA and CDR2 is YSYEKL. In DNA, the CDR3 is TGCGCCAGCAGCCAAGGGCTGCGGCCTGGCGACGAGCAGTACTTC. Protein product: CASSQGLRPGDEQYF.

The chain joins TRBV6-5 to TRBJ2-1; 9 nucleotides align to TRBD2. Germline V gene data show CDR1 as MNHEY and CDR2 as SVGAGI. The CDR3 consists of 14 residues. V shed 6 bases, J shed 4 bases, and the junction held 4 bases outside the gene matches. The CDR3 loop is CASRRGRVYNEQFF. CDR3 nucleotide sequence: TGTGCCAGCAGGCGCGGGAGGGTATACAATGAGCAGTTCTTC.

This clonotype came up a few times. The CDR3: CASSPPGTGNNEQFF. The DNA for the CDR3 is TGTGCCAGCAGCCCTCCCGGGACAGGGAACAATGAGCAGTTCTTC. This chain joins TRBV7-9 and TRBJ2-1; TRBD1 agrees at 9 bases. The V segment lost 5 bases and the J segment 5 bases; nucleotides outside the gene matches: 7. Per the germline V gene, CDR1 is SEHNR and CDR2 is FQNEAQ (reference sequence). The CDR3 contains 15 residues.

V usage is TRBV10-2 and J usage is TRBJ1-6, with D tentatively TRBD1 (6 bases). This CDR3 is 14 amino acids long. Germline assignment: CDR1 WSHSY and CDR2 SAAADI. The V and J ends lost 1 base and 5 bases respectively, with 6 bases between them. Written as DNA, the CDR3 is TGCGCCAGCAGTGAGTGGGGGCATAATTCACCCCTCCACTTT. Translating it yields CASSEWGHNSPLHF.

There are a few counts of this clonotype. V and J are TRBV21-1 and TRBJ2-7; the table names TRBD1, a call not compared with the DNA. TRBV21-1 is recorded as a pseudogene. There are 19 residues in the CDR3. The CDR3 coding sequence is TGTGCCAGCAGCAAAGTTAGGGCAGCTGTCACCCTGGGTGACTACGAGCAGTACTTC. Amino acids: CASSKVRAAVTLGDYEQYF.

The chain links TRBV9 to TRBJ2-1; the D gene is possibly TRBD2 (6 bases). Looked up from germline, CDR1 is SGDLS and CDR2 is YYNGEE. The CDR3 is made up of 14 amino acids. Trimming removed 3 bases from V and 8 bases from J, with 15 bases in between. In nucleotides, the CDR3 is TGTGCCAGCAGCGGAGGTGGGGGGTTCGATGAGCAGTTCTTC. As protein: CASSGGGGFDEQFF.

The chain is built from TRBV7-8 and TRBJ2-5, with no clear D. This CDR3 region has 12 residues. CDR1 SGHVS and CDR2 FQNEAQ come from the germline V gene. Between the trimmed V and J ends, which lost 6 bases and 5 bases, there was a span of 10 bases. The CDR3 loop reads CASSQQAETQYF. CDR3 coding DNA: TGTGCCAGCAGTCAGCAGGCGGAGACCCAGTACTTC.